These T cell receptor beta chains were read from a single sample in a study of blood T cell repertoires in COVID-19. This table comes from immunoSEQ multiplex PCR, and its TCRdb copy is limited to in-frame clones, with some not included. This sample has hundreds of thousands of clones, with about 85% found just once. Sequenced: PBMCs or T cells enriched from blood (not recorded which). These receptors were taken from a woman between 55 and 75 years old who had recovered from COVID-19. CDR3s include the opening cysteine and the closing phenylalanine or tryptophan. The D gene is left open where the match is weak. Part of the rows lack a size; the others show once, few, many or a class for expanded clones.

>TRBJ1-2|TRBV7-2|.|TRBD1|13
TGTGCCAGCAGCCGGACAGGGAACTATGGCTACACCTTC
CASSRTGNYGYTF
>TRBJ1-5|TRBV27|.|.|18
TGTGCCAGCAGTTTAAACCCTCCCCAGGGTACGAGCAATCAGCCCCAGCATTTT
CASSLNPPQGTSNQPQHF
>TRBJ1-5|TRBV6-5|.|.|11
TGTGCCACCCAGGGGAATCAGCCCCAGCATTTT
CATQGNQPQHF
>TRBJ2-3|TRBV5-1|.|TRBD2|17
TGCGCCAGCAGCTTGAGGGGAGCGGGGGGGCTTCAGGATACGCAGTATTTT
CASSLRGAGGLQDTQYF
>TRBJ2-3|TRBV7-2|.|.|11
TGTGCCAGCAGCTTACGAGATACGCAGTATTTT
CASSLRDTQYF
>TRBJ1-6|TRBV6-5|.|TRBD1|15
TGTGCCAGCAGTTACGTGGGACAGGGGAATTCACCCCTCCACTTT
CASSYVGQGNSPLHF
>TRBJ1-1|TRBV6-1|.|.|15
TGTGCCAGCAGTGAAGCGGGTCAGGTGAACACTGAAGCTTTCTTT
CASSEAGQVNTEAFF
>TRBJ2-3|TRBV5-1|once|TRBD2|15
TGCGCCAGCCGACTAGCGGGGGACCGACGGGAAGCGCAGTATTTT
CASRLAGDRREAQYF
>TRBJ1-2|TRBV7-2|.|.|15
TGTGCCAGCAGCTTGATGGTCGGGAGCACCTATGGCTACACCTTC
CASSLMVGSTYGYTF
>TRBJ2-7|TRBV7-9|.|.|13
TGTGCCAGCACCCAGGTGGGAGGCTACGAGCAGTACTTC
CASTQVGGYEQYF
>TRBJ1-1|TRBV9|.|.|15
TGTGCCAGCAGCGTAGATCCGGGTACGAACACTGAAGCTTTCTTT
CASSVDPGTNTEAFF
>TRBJ2-2|TRBV5-4|once|.|16
TGTGCCAGCAGCGATCTCAGGGAAACCAACACCGGGGAGCTGTTTTTT
CASSDLRETNTGELFF
>TRBJ1-5|TRBV2|.|TRBD1|14
TGTGCCAGCAGTACAGGGGGAGGAAATCAGCCCCAGCATTTT
CASSTGGGNQPQHF
>TRBJ1-1|TRBV7-9|.|TRBD1|13
TGTGCCAGCAGCCGGACAGGGGAGGGTGGGGCTTTCTTT
CASSRTGEGGAFF
>TRBJ1-4|TRBV5-1|.|TRBD1|17
TGCGCCAGCAGCTTGGCCCCCTCGGGACAGGGGGATGAAAAACTGTTTTTT
CASSLAPSGQGDEKLFF
>TRBJ1-1|TRBV27|.|.|15
TGTGCCAGCAGTTTAAGTTGGACAGTGAACACTGAAGCTTTCTTT
CASSLSWTVNTEAFF
>TRBJ1-4|TRBV6-5|.|.|16
TGTGCCAGCAGTTACGAATGGGGGACATTACGGGAAAAACTGTTTTTT
CASSYEWGTLREKLFF
>TRBJ2-4|TRBV30|.|.|13
TGTGCCTGGGACCCGGGACTCGAGGACATTCAGTACTTC
CAWDPGLEDIQYF
>TRBJ1-1|TRBV5-1|.|.|18
TGCGCCAGCAGCCAACCTCGCGGCGGGAGACTCGGGAACACTGAAGCTTTCTTT
CASSQPRGGRLGNTEAFF
>TRBJ1-1|TRBV3-1/TRBV3-2|.|.|14
TGTGCCAGCGGAGACAGATACATGAACACTGAAGCTTTCTTT
CASGDRYMNTEAFF
>TRBJ2-7|TRBV4-1|.|.|13
TGCGCCAGCAGCCAAGGGCCGTCCTACGAGCAGTACTTC
CASSQGPSYEQYF